Listed here are 31 T cell receptor beta chains from one sample, sequenced in a study of blood T cells in healthy people across ages. The use of a sample-barcoded 5' primer and a J-beta primer mix characterized a second PCR of about 7 to 12 cycles. TCRdb re-called the 5' RACE reads with MiXCR, one entry per CDR3 protein. The table shows hundreds of thousands of distinct CDR3 sequences, with 44% occurring only once. The sequenced sample consisted of blood. The receptors here all came from a man in his 60s in good health.

This clonotype was seen only a few times. The genes are TRBV10-3 and TRBJ2-7; D unresolved. The CDR3 totals 11 residues. V lost 3 bases and J lost 5, with 5 bases in between. Per germline, CDR1 ENHRY and CDR2 SYGVKD. CDR3 protein: CAISDRDEQYF. For the CDR3, the DNA is TGTGCCATCAGTGATCGGGACGAGCAGTACTTC.

The V gene is TRBV6-5, the J gene TRBJ1-1; weak D call: TRBD1 (5 bases). V was shortened by 5 bases and J by 3 bases, with 10 bases between the two germline ends. CDR3 length: 13 amino acids. From germline, CDR1 is MNHEY and CDR2 SVGAGI. CDR3 in amino acids: CASSKPGYTEAFF. In DNA, the CDR3 is TGTGCCAGCAGTAAACCAGGGTACACTGAAGCTTTCTTT.

The CDR3 sequence: CASSQDRPRLTSGELFF. CDR3 DNA: TGCGCCAGCAGCCAAGATCGACCACGGCTTACATCCGGGGAGCTGTTTTTT. This rearrangement joins TRBV4-3 to TRBJ2-2; D unresolved. The CDR3 runs 17 residues. Germline V gene sequence: CDR1 LGHNA, CDR2 YSLEER. Trimming removed 0 bases from V and 6 bases from J, with 17 bases in between.

V gene TRBV7-2 combines with J gene TRBJ1-6, with D perhaps matching TRBD1 (5 bases). The CDR3 length is 17 residues. The V and J ends lost 1 base and 3 bases respectively, with 13 bases between them. The germline CDR1 and CDR2 sequences are SGHTA and FQGNSA. CDR3 DNA sequence: TGTGCCAGCAGCTTAGGCGGGGGGGTAGTCTATAATTCACCCCTCCACTTT. This codes for CASSLGGGVVYNSPLHF.

This clonotype came up a few times. The gene calls are TRBV20-1 and TRBJ2-3; D unresolved. V lost 5 bases to trimming and J lost 2 bases, with 8 bases between them. Germline CDR1 is DFQATT and CDR2 is SNEGSKA (reference sequence). CDR3 length: 12 amino acids. CDR3 DNA: TGCAGTGCTGGCGAACACACAGATACGCAGTATTTT. Amino acid sequence: CSAGEHTDTQYF.

This chain connects TRBV5-1 to TRBJ1-6; TRBD1 matches at 11 bases. Germline V lookup: CDR1 SGHRS, CDR2 YFSETQ. With V trimmed by 4 bases and J by 9 bases, 6 bases remained unmatched. The CDR3 is 15 residues long. CDR3 residues: CASSGSGTGGSPLHF. For the CDR3, the DNA is TGCGCCAGCAGCGGGAGCGGGACAGGGGGTTCACCCCTCCACTTT.

The chain couples TRBV3-1 to TRBJ2-7; possibly TRBD1 for D (5 bases). Trimming stripped 2 bases from V and 7 bases from J, with 21 bases between. CDR1 and CDR2 (germline): LGHDT, YNNKEL (reference sequence). The CDR3 runs 16 residues. In DNA, the CDR3 is TGTGCCAGCAGCCAACAGGGTCAGATCATGACTGGGGAGCAGTACTTC. Protein sequence: CASSQQGQIMTGEQYF.

This chain links TRBV15 with TRBJ2-7; the D is unclear. Germline V gives CDR1 LNHNV, CDR2 YYDKDF (reference sequence). The CDR3 loop spans 12 amino acids. Deletions cut 0 bases from V and 7 bases from J, with 7 bases between. The CDR3 bases are TGTGCCACCAGCAGAGACGGCCAGGAGCAGTACTTC. It yields the protein CATSRDGQEQYF.

The chain employs TRBV19 and TRBJ1-5, with D maybe TRBD1 (5 bases). The CDR3 runs 14 residues. Germline V gene data show CDR1 as LNHDA and CDR2 as SQIVND (reference sequence). Trimming stripped 2 bases from V and 5 bases from J, with 10 bases between. CDR3 sequence (DNA): TGTGCCAGTAGTATATGGGGGGTCGATCAGCCCCAGCATTTT. It yields the protein CASSIWGVDQPQHF. Filled out from reference TRBV19 and TRBJ1-5, the complete variable domain reads DGGITQSPKYLFRKEGQNVTLSCEQNLNHDAMYWYRQDPGQGLRLIYYSQIVNDFQKGDIAEGYSVSREKKESFPLTVTSAQKNPTAFYLCASSIWGVDQPQHFGDGTRLSIL.

In its sample, this clonotype was seen a few times. V is TRBV10-3 and J is TRBJ2-1; 9 bases agree with TRBD1. The CDR3 runs 14 residues. Looked up from germline, CDR1 is ENHRY and CDR2 is SYGVKD. The V and J ends lost 6 bases and 5 bases, in that order; junction bases with no gene match: 5. The CDR3 loop is CAIRGTGIHNEQFF. CDR3 nucleotide sequence: TGTGCCATCAGGGGGACAGGGATCCACAATGAGCAGTTCTTC.

The chain uses TRBV20-1 and TRBJ2-5; 8 bases map to TRBD2. Germline assignment: CDR1 DFQATT and CDR2 SNEGSKA (reference sequence). This CDR3 is 14 amino acids long. Losses at the gene ends were 2 bases for V and 1 base for J; bases not matched to a gene: 3. The CDR3 sequence is CSARIAGSQETQYF. Written as DNA, the CDR3 is TGCAGTGCTAGAATAGCGGGATCCCAAGAGACCCAGTACTTC.

This clonotype came up a few times. The chain employs TRBV6-6 and TRBJ2-1, with TRBD2 matching over 10 bases. V lost 6 bases and J lost 0; bases outside the gene matches: 8. The CDR3 length is 17 residues. Germline CDR1 MNHNY, CDR2 SVGAGI (reference sequence). The CDR3 nucleotides read TGTGCCAGCAGACCCAGCGGGGGGGCGAACTCCTACAATGAGCAGTTCTTC. Residues: CASRPSGGANSYNEQFF.

This clonotype was recorded a few times. The DNA for the CDR3 is TGTGCCAGCAGTCCGGGAGGGACACCTCCGCACTATGGCTACACCTTC. It translates to CASSPGGTPPHYGYTF. This sequence joins TRBV12-3 or TRBV12-4 and TRBJ1-2; perhaps TRBD1 as D (6 bases). There are 16 residues in the CDR3. Trimming stripped 5 bases from V and 3 bases from J, with 19 bases between.

The chain couples TRBV2 to TRBJ1-2, with D possibly TRBD1 on 5 matching bases. This CDR3 contains 14 residues. V dropped 8 bases and J dropped 1 base, with 14 bases sitting between them. The germline V gene encodes CDR1 SNHLY and CDR2 FYNNEI. The CDR3, as DNA: TGTGCCAGCTCAGCCGGGACCGGTAACTATGGCTACACCTTC. It specifies CASSAGTGNYGYTF. Using reference TRBV2 and TRBJ1-2 for the parts outside the CDR3, the full variable domain is EPEVTQTPSHQVTQMGQEVILRCVPISNHLYFYWYRQILGQKVEFLVSFYNNEISEKSEIFDDQFSVERPDGSNFTLKIRSTKLEDSAMYFCASSAGTGNYGYTFGSGTRLTVV.

The chain couples TRBV7-9 to TRBJ1-1, with 8 bases identical to TRBD1. V shed 4 bases and J 8 bases; nucleotides not matched to a gene: 3. The CDR3 length is 12 residues. CDR1 SEHNR and CDR2 FQNEAQ come from the germline V gene (reference sequence). CDR3 DNA: TGTGCCAGCAGCTCCGGACAGGGAGAAGCTTTCTTT. As protein: CASSSGQGEAFF. Filled out from reference TRBV7-9 and TRBJ1-1, the complete variable domain reads DTGVSQNPRHKITKRGQNVTFRCDPISEHNRLYWYRQTLGQGPEFLTYFQNEAQLEKSRLLSDRFSAERPKGSFSTLEIQRTEQGDSAMYLCASSSGQGEAFFGQGTRLTVV.

In the case of this clonotype: Since a much larger clone is just one base distant, this may be a read error. The chain has TRBV19 and TRBJ1-6, with D uncertain. CDR3 length equals 16 residues. Germline V gives CDR1 LNHDA, CDR2 SQIVND (reference sequence). The CDR3 DNA is TGTGCCAGTAGTGCCGCCTATAGCTCCTATAATCCACCCCTCCACTTT. Its protein is CASSAAYSSYNPPLHF.

The chain joins TRBV20-1 to TRBJ2-1, with D possibly TRBD1 on 6 matching bases. The CDR3 has 15 amino acids. The V gene's germline CDR1 is DFQATT and CDR2 SNEGSKA (reference sequence). V was trimmed by 4 bases and J by 4 bases, leaving 17 bases between them. The DNA of the CDR3 is TGCAGTGCTACAGGGGACCCATCAATTTACAATGAGCAGTTCTTC. Its protein is CSATGDPSIYNEQFF.

This clonotype has just one count. The rearrangement uses TRBV24-1 and TRBJ1-2, with TRBD1 identical over 8 bases. The V segment lost 3 bases and the J segment 4 bases; nucleotides outside the gene matches: 0. Germline CDR1 and CDR2: KGHDR and SFDVKD. The CDR3 extends over 13 amino acids. CDR3 sequence (DNA): TGTGCCACCAGTGATGACAGGGGCTATGGCTACACCTTC. This codes for CATSDDRGYGYTF.

The chain couples TRBV20-1 to TRBJ1-6; 9 nucleotides line up with TRBD1. V was pared by 6 bases and J by 6 bases, with 12 bases of the junction left unmatched. The CDR3 has 16 amino acids. CDR1 and CDR2 from the germline V gene are DFQATT and SNEGSKA (reference sequence). Here the CDR3 reads CSAAMTGGRTNSPLHF. The CDR3 coding sequence is TGCAGTGCCGCAATGACAGGGGGTCGTACTAATTCACCCCTCCACTTT.

The V call is TRBV9, the J call TRBJ1-1; D uncertain. The CDR3 totals 15 residues. With 0 bases removed from V and 2 bases from J, the gap between germline ends came to 11 bases. From germline, CDR1 is SGDLS and CDR2 YYNGEE. The CDR3 loop reads CASSVDSSLNTEAFF. The CDR3 coding sequence is TGTGCCAGCAGCGTAGACTCGAGCCTTAACACTGAAGCTTTCTTT.

This chain uses TRBV4-1 with TRBJ2-3, with D hard to call. The CDR3 contains 13 residues. Trimming took off 1 base at V and 6 bases at J, with 8 bases between the two ends. The germline V gene encodes CDR1 MGHRA and CDR2 YSYEKL. Here the CDR3 DNA reads TGCGCCAGCAGCCAAGGGACCCAGGATACGCAGTATTTT. Translated, it gives CASSQGTQDTQYF.

This clonotype was picked up a small number of times. The chain has TRBV6-1 and TRBJ2-5; 9 nucleotides match TRBD1. CDR1 is MNHNS and CDR2 is SASEGT in the germline V gene. V was clipped by 4 bases and J by 11 bases; unmatched bases: 8. This CDR3 is 13 amino acids long. DNA of the CDR3: TGTGCCAGCAGTGGGACAGGGGCAAATGAGCAGTACTTC. This sequence encodes CASSGTGANEQYF.

The chain has TRBV5-5 and TRBJ2-2, with a weak D call TRBD1 (6 bases). Trimming shortened V by 4 bases and J by 5 bases, and 24 bases separated the two germline ends. The CDR3 covers 18 residues. CDR1 and CDR2 from the germline V gene are SGHKS and YYEKEE (reference sequence). This CDR3 reads CASSRMGNRVGPTGELFF. The CDR3 bases are TGTGCCAGCAGCCGGATGGGAAACAGGGTAGGACCTACCGGGGAGCTGTTTTTT.

The V and J genes are TRBV20-1 and TRBJ1-1; no reliable D call. Germline V CDR1 and CDR2: DFQATT, SNEGSKA (reference sequence). The CDR3 contains 14 residues. The V end lost 3 bases, the J end lost 0 bases, and 11 bases lay between the germline ends. The CDR3 bases are TGCAGTGCTAGGAAAGGACCGCTGAACACTGAAGCTTTCTTT. It specifies CSARKGPLNTEAFF.

This clonotype was seen only a few times. The V call is TRBV5-5, the J call TRBJ2-7, with D perhaps assigned TRBD1 or TRBD2 (5 bases each). CDR1 and CDR2 from the germline V gene are SGHKS and YYEKEE (reference sequence). V was trimmed by 1 base and J by 7 bases, leaving 15 bases between them. The CDR3 covers 14 residues. The CDR3 nucleotides are TGTGCCAGCAGCTTGACGGGGACCCTGGGGGAGCAGTACTTC. It translates to CASSLTGTLGEQYF.

This clonotype has more than one count but fewer than ten. This chain joins TRBV7-2 and TRBJ2-7; the D call may be TRBD1 or TRBD2 (5 bases each). The DNA end is a closer match to TRBJ2-5, so the J assignment may be wrong. From germline, CDR1 is SGHTA and CDR2 FQGNSA. CDR3 size: 17 residues. CDR3 sequence: CASSARGLAGLLKTQYF. Here the CDR3 DNA reads TGTGCCAGCAGCGCTAGGGGCCTAGCCGGTCTTTTGAAGACCCAGTACTTC.

J is TRBJ2-5 and V is TRBV6-5, with 7 nucleotides matching TRBD1. CDR3 length: 14 residues. The ends lost 5 bases at V and 9 bases at J; junction bases unmatched: 12. Looked up from germline, CDR1 is MNHEY and CDR2 is SVGAGI. The CDR3 DNA reads as TGTGCCAGCAGTGAGGTGACAGGGCCCATGGCCCAGTACTTC. It yields the protein CASSEVTGPMAQYF.

The chain couples TRBV6-5 to TRBJ2-3; 7 bases line up with TRBD1. CDR3 length equals 15 residues. Germline values: CDR1 MNHEY, CDR2 SVGAGI. V dropped 4 bases and J dropped 5; count of bases not matched to a gene: 9. The CDR3, as DNA: TGTGCCAGCAGTTCTCCGACAGGGCGAAGAGATACGCAGTATTTT. It translates to CASSSPTGRRDTQYF.

This clonotype was found a few times. The V gene is TRBV3-1, the J gene TRBJ2-3; D gene uncertain. Trimming stripped 5 bases from V and 6 bases from J, with 9 bases between. CDR3 size: 12 residues. CDR1 and CDR2 (germline): LGHDT, YNNKEL (reference sequence). The CDR3 loop is CASSGAPDTQYF. The CDR3 DNA is TGTGCCAGCAGCGGCGCCCCGGATACGCAGTATTTT.

The chain uses TRBV3-1 and TRBJ2-1, with 9 bases identical to TRBD2. The CDR3 has 16 residues. Trimming at V came to 5 bases and at J to 2 bases, leaving 7 bases not matched to a gene. Germline V lookup: CDR1 LGHDT, CDR2 YNNKEL (reference sequence). The CDR3 sequence: CASSTSSGVPYNEQFF. As DNA, the CDR3 is TGTGCCAGCAGCACCTCTAGCGGGGTCCCCTACAATGAGCAGTTCTTC.

The chain carries TRBV30 and TRBJ1-2, with D perhaps TRBD1 (5 bases). This CDR3 has 16 residues. V was pared by 1 base and J by 4 bases, with 19 bases between. In germline, CDR1 is GTSNPN, CDR2 SVGIG (reference sequence). CDR3 nucleotide sequence: TGTGCCTGGAGTGGAGAAAGTTTGACAGCCGTCTATGGCTACACCTTC. Protein sequence: CAWSGESLTAVYGYTF.